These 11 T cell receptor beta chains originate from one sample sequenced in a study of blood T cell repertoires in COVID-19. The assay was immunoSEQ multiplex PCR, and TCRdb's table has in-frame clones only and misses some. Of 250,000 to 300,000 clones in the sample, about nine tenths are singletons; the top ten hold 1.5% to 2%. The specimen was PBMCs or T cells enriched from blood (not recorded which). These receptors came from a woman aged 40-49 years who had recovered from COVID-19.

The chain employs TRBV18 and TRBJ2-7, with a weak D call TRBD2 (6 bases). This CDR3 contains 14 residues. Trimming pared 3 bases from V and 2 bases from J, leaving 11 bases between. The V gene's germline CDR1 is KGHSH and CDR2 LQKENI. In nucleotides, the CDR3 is TGTGCCAGCTCACCCTACCCGGGGGCCTACGAGCAGTACTTC. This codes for CASSPYPGAYEQYF.

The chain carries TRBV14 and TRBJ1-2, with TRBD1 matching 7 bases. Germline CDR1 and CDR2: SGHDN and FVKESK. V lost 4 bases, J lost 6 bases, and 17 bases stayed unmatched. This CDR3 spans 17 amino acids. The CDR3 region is CASSRETGLVFRDGYTF. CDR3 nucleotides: TGTGCCAGCAGCCGAGAGACAGGGTTAGTCTTTCGGGATGGCTACACCTTC.

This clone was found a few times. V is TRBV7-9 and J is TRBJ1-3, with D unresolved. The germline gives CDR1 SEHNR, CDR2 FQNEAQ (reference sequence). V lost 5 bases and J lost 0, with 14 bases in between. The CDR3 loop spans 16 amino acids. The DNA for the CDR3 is TGTGCCAGCAGCCTCGCGACGGACTTCTCTGGAAACACCATATATTTT. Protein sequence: CASSLATDFSGNTIYF.

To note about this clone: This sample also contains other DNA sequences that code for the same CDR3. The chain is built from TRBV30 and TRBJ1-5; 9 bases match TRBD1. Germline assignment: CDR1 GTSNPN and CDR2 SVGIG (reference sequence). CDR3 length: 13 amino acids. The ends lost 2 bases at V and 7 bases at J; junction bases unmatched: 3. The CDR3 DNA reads TGTGCCTGGAGTTCGGACAGGGGACAGCCCCAGCATTTT. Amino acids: CAWSSDRGQPQHF.

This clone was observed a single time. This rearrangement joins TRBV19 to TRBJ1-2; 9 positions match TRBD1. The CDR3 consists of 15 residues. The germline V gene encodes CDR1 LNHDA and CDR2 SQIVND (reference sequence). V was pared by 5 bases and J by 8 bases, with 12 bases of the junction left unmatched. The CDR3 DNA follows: TGTGCCAGTAGTTCCGGATACCGGGACAGGGCCGGCTACACCTTC. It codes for CASSSGYRDRAGYTF.

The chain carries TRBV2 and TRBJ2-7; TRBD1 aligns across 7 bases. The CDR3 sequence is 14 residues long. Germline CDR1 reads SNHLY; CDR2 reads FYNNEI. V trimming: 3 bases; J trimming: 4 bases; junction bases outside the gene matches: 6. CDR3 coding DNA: TGTGCCAGCAGTGAGACCGGGACAGAATACGAGCAGTACTTC. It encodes CASSETGTEYEQYF.

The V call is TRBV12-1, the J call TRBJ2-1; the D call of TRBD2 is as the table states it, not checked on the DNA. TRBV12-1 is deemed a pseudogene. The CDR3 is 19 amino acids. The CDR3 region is CASSPRSLLAGGEMGEQFF. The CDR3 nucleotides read TGTGCCAGCAGCCCCCGCTCCCTCCTAGCGGGAGGGGAAATGGGGGAGCAGTTCTTC.

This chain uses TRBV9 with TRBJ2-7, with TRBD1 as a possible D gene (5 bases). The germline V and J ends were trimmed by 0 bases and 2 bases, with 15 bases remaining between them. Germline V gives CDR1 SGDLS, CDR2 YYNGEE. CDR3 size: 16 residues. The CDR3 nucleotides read TGTGCCAGCAGCGTAGCGGCAGGGATCAACACCTACGAGCAGTACTTC. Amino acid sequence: CASSVAAGINTYEQYF.

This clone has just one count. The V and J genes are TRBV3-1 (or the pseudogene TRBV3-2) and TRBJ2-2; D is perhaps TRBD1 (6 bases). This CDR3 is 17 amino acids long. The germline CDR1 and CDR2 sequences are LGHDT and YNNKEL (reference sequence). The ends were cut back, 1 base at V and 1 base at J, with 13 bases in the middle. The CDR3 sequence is CASSQARWGQNTGELFF. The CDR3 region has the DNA TGTGCCAGCAGCCAAGCACGGTGGGGACAGAACACCGGGGAGCTGTTTTTT.

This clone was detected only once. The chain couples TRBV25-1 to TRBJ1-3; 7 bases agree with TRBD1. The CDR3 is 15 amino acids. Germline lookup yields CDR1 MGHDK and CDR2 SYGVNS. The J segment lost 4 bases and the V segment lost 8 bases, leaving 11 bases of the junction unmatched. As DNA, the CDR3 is TGTGCCAGCCTCGACGACAGGGCCTCCGGAAACACCATATATTTT. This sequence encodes CASLDDRASGNTIYF. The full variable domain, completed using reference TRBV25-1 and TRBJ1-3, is EADIYQTPRYLVIGTGKKITLECSQTMGHDKMYWYQQDPGMELHLIHYSYGVNSTEKGDLSSESTVSRIRTEHFPLTLESARPSHTSQYLCASLDDRASGNTIYFGEGSWLTVV.

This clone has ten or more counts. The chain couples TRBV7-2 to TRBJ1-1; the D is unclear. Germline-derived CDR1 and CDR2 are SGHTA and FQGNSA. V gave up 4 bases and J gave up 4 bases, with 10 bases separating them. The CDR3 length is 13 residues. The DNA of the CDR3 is TGTGCCAGCAGCTCCTCCTCTTTCACTGAAGCTTTCTTT. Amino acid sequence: CASSSSSFTEAFF.